The present entry profiles one T cell receptor (beta chain) with its context. Its specificity is unknown. One entry per CDR3 protein, called by TCRdb with MiXCR from the RT-PCR reads. The sample comprises roughly 500,000 distinct CDR3 sequences, approximately 15% of which are singletons, and less than 4% rests with the top ten. The sample is drawn from a study of response to subunit inactivated influenza vaccine. The length of the CDR3 is 16 residues. Trimming took 4 bases from V and 10 from J, leaving 21 bases between them. Germline V lookup: CDR1 SGHKS, CDR2 YYEKEE (reference sequence). Study-wide results and caveats: The authors proposed limited new T cell recruitment per seasonal influenza vaccination.

The chain links TRBV5-5 to TRBJ1-6; D is undetermined. This clonotype originated in a man between 50 and 69 years old who received an inactivated influenza vaccine. The specimen comprised CD4+ T cells sorted from PBMCs, sampled around 25 months after vaccination. CDR3 sequence (DNA): TGTGCCAGCAGCCGTACAGTCAGTTTTCTGAACTCACCCCTCCACTTT. Translated, it gives CASSRTVSFLNSPLHF. Full variable domain (outside the CDR3, taken from reference TRBV5-5 and TRBJ1-6): DAGVTQSPTHLIKTRGQQVTLRCSPISGHKSVSWYQQVLGQGPQFIFQYYEKEERGRGNFPDRFSARQFPNYSSELNVNALLLGDSALYLCASSRTVSFLNSPLHFGNGTRLTVT.